These 21 T cell receptor beta chains were all obtained from the same sample, sequenced in a study of vaccination and CD4 T cells after COVID-19. What these receptors recognize is not known. The Oncomine TCR Beta short-read assay sequenced DNA from cultured CD4+ T cells. Via MiXCR, TCRdb re-called the PCR reads, giving one row per CDR3 protein. The sample consists of 12,000 or so distinct CDR3 sequences, roughly 58% of them appearing once. As to treatment: roughly 10-day PBMC culture with coronavirus spike peptide pools or control peptides (ViraFEST assay). Sequenced material: CD4+ T cells from blood, cultured in vitro. The receptors here all came from a human donor who had recovered from COVID-19.

J is TRBJ2-7 and V is TRBV6-1; 8 bases line up with TRBD1. The germline V gene has CDR1 MNHNS and CDR2 SASEGT. CDR3 length equals 13 residues. Trimming removed 5 bases from V and 4 bases from J; junction bases left unmatched: 4. CDR3 DNA sequence: TGTGCCAGCAGTAGGACAGGGACGTACGAGCAGTACTTC. The encoded protein is CASSRTGTYEQYF.

The chain recombines TRBV27 with TRBJ1-2; D may be TRBD1 (5 bases). CDR1 and CDR2 (germline): MNHEY, SMNVEV (reference sequence). The V and J ends lost 3 bases and 1 base respectively, with 12 bases between them. This CDR3 contains 15 residues. The DNA of the CDR3 is TGTGCCAGCAGTTTTCAAGGGGCCGGTAACTATGGCTACACCTTC. It specifies CASSFQGAGNYGYTF.

This clonotype has more than one count but fewer than ten. The chain couples TRBV28 to TRBJ1-1; D gene ambiguous. Germline assignment: CDR1 MDHEN and CDR2 SYDVKM. The ends were cut back, 10 bases at V and 0 bases at J, with 18 bases in the middle. The CDR3 totals 15 residues. CDR3 loop: CATTGREGLNTEAFF. The CDR3 DNA reads as TGTGCCACCACCGGACGGGAGGGCTTGAACACTGAAGCTTTCTTT.

This clonotype was recorded only once. The chain employs TRBV6-2 or TRBV6-3 and TRBJ1-1, with D unclear. The length of the CDR3 is 11 residues. CDR1 is MNHEY and CDR2 is SVGEGT in the germline V gene. Trimming removed 6 bases from V and 10 bases from J, with 12 bases in between. The CDR3 is CASREISTAFF. CDR3 sequence (DNA): TGTGCCAGCAGAGAGATCTCCACAGCTTTCTTT.

The CDR3: CASSLGKGYEQYF. The CDR3 DNA is TGTGCCAGCAGCTTAGGAAAAGGTTACGAGCAGTACTTC. This chain joins TRBV7-2 and TRBJ2-7, with D uncertain. Germline V lookup: CDR1 SGHTA, CDR2 FQGNSA. The CDR3 sequence is 13 residues long. The V end lost 1 base, the J end lost 4 bases, and 8 bases lay between the germline ends.

This sequence joins TRBV20-1 and TRBJ2-7; TRBD2 matches 7 bases. The ends lost 5 bases at V and 4 bases at J; junction bases unmatched: 8. CDR3 length: 13 amino acids. CDR1 DFQATT and CDR2 SNEGSKA come from the germline V gene (reference sequence). CDR3 amino acids: CSAQSGGSYEQYF. The CDR3 DNA follows: TGCAGTGCTCAAAGCGGCGGGAGTTACGAGCAGTACTTC.

The rearrangement links TRBV7-3 to TRBJ1-1, with D perhaps matching TRBD1 (6 bases). V lost 5 bases to trimming and J lost 5 bases, with 15 bases between them. The CDR3 sequence is 14 residues long. In germline, CDR1 is SGHTA, CDR2 FQGTGA. The CDR3, as DNA: TGTGCCAGCAGCGAACAGGGTGTTGGAACTGAAGCTTTCTTT. This encodes CASSEQGVGTEAFF.

The rearrangement joins TRBV12-3 or TRBV12-4 to TRBJ1-5; TRBD1 agrees at 8 bases. The CDR3 runs to 15 residues. The trim removed 3 bases at V and 3 bases at J, leaving 4 bases unmatched. The CDR3 region has the DNA TGTGCCAGCAGTTTGGCGGACAGGGACAATCAGCCCCAGCATTTT. This gives the protein CASSLADRDNQPQHF.

The chain employs TRBV12-3 or TRBV12-4 and TRBJ1-4, with 7 bases that match TRBD1. V gave up 1 base and J gave up 2 bases; unmatched junction bases: 4. The CDR3 is made up of 16 amino acids. The CDR3 protein is CASSLGQGITNEKLFF. The CDR3 DNA is TGTGCCAGCAGTTTAGGACAGGGCATCACTAATGAAAAACTGTTTTTT.

V and J are TRBV6-1 and TRBJ2-7; D may be TRBD2 (5 bases). V gave up 2 bases and J gave up 2 bases, with 10 bases separating them. The germline V gene encodes CDR1 MNHNS and CDR2 SASEGT. The CDR3 covers 14 residues. CDR3 in amino acids: CASSEMTNTYEQYF. The CDR3 DNA sequence: TGTGCCAGCAGTGAAATGACTAACACCTACGAGCAGTACTTC.

The V call is TRBV19, the J call TRBJ1-1; 9 bases are a match to TRBD1. Germline V gene data show CDR1 as LNHDA and CDR2 as SQIVND (reference sequence). The CDR3 extends over 11 amino acids. Trimming removed 7 bases from V and 12 bases from J; junction bases left unmatched: 6. This chain's CDR3 is CASKSGQGSFF. The CDR3 DNA is TGTGCCAGTAAGTCCGGACAGGGGTCTTTCTTT.

The V call is TRBV15, the J call TRBJ1-4, with D unresolved. Germline CDR1 and CDR2: LNHNV and YYDKDF (reference sequence). This CDR3 contains 16 residues. With 0 bases removed from V and 10 bases from J, the gap between germline ends came to 18 bases. The CDR3 protein is CATSREKAFLPGKLFF. The CDR3 DNA reads TGTGCCACCAGCAGAGAAAAGGCCTTCTTACCGGGAAAACTGTTTTTT. The full variable domain, its missing parts supplied by reference TRBV15 and TRBJ1-4, is DAMVIQNPRYQVTQFGKPVTLSCSQTLNHNVMYWYQQKSSQAPKLLFHYYDKDFNNEADTPDNFQSRRPNTSFCFLDIRSPGLGDTAMYLCATSREKAFLPGKLFFGSGTQLSVL.

V is TRBV6-2 or TRBV6-3 and J is TRBJ2-7; D is unclear. The CDR3 has 15 residues. Germline assignment: CDR1 MNHEY and CDR2 SVGEGT. V lost 6 bases and J lost 3, with 18 bases in between. The CDR3 loop reads CASRAGQPHLYEQYF. The CDR3 DNA reads TGTGCCAGCAGAGCAGGCCAGCCTCATCTCTACGAGCAGTACTTC.

In its sample, this clonotype was seen a few times. The chain links TRBV24-1 to TRBJ2-3; 11 nucleotides agree with TRBD1. Unmatched junction bases numbered 3, after V lost 3 bases and J lost 2 bases. There are 16 residues in the CDR3. Germline CDR1 KGHDR, CDR2 SFDVKD. CDR3 nucleotide sequence: TGTGCCACCAGTGATAGGACAGGGGGCATCACAGATACGCAGTATTTT. Its translation: CATSDRTGGITDTQYF.

This clonotype has a handful of counts. The rearrangement links TRBV28 to TRBJ2-1; the match to TRBD1 covers 9 bases. The CDR3 length is 16 residues. Germline V gives CDR1 MDHEN, CDR2 SYDVKM. The V gene end was trimmed by 4 bases and the J gene end by 8 bases; junction bases not matched to a gene: 12. The CDR3 region is CASSSPGTGMVHEQFF. CDR3 sequence (DNA): TGTGCCAGCAGTTCCCCCGGGACAGGGATGGTCCATGAGCAGTTCTTC.

Only a few counts were recorded for this clonotype. V and J are TRBV20-1 and TRBJ1-2, with TRBD1 as a possible D gene (6 bases). V was pared by 4 bases and J by 5 bases, with 11 bases between. The CDR3 sequence is 12 residues long. In germline, CDR1 is DFQATT, CDR2 SNEGSKA (reference sequence). CDR3 DNA sequence: TGCAGTGCTACCGGACAGACATATGGCTACACCTTC. Its translation: CSATGQTYGYTF.

This clonotype was observed a handful of times. CDR3 nucleotide sequence: TGTGCCAGCAGTGTGGAAGGATCGAACACCGGGGAGCTGTTTTTT. This gives the protein CASSVEGSNTGELFF. The V and J genes are TRBV2 and TRBJ2-2, with no clear D. Germline lookup yields CDR1 SNHLY and CDR2 FYNNEI. Trimming took 4 bases from V and 0 from J, leaving 9 bases between them. The CDR3 is made up of 15 amino acids.

The V and J genes are TRBV7-2 and TRBJ1-5; no reliable D call. V lost 4 bases and J 5 bases, leaving 9 bases between the germline ends. The germline V gene has CDR1 SGHTA and CDR2 FQGNSA. CDR3 size: 13 residues. The CDR3 nucleotides read TGTGCCAGCAGCTCAAGACTCGATCAGCCCCAGCATTTT. Its translation is CASSSRLDQPQHF.

The rearrangement uses TRBV28 and TRBJ2-7, with TRBD1 as a possible D gene (5 bases). Trimming removed 5 bases at V and 4 bases at J, with 9 bases between. Germline lookup yields CDR1 MDHEN and CDR2 SYDVKM. The CDR3 is made up of 12 amino acids. CDR3 loop: CASSRQLYEQYF. The CDR3 DNA follows: TGTGCCAGCAGTCGACAGTTATACGAGCAGTACTTC.

This chain joins TRBV28 and TRBJ1-2, with D unclear. V lost 8 bases to trimming and J lost 4 bases, with 20 bases between them. This CDR3 has 15 residues. Germline V CDR1 and CDR2: MDHEN, SYDVKM. CDR3 amino acids: CASRAGLRPTYGYTF. CDR3 nucleotide sequence: TGTGCCAGCCGGGCAGGACTACGTCCCACCTATGGCTACACCTTC.

Relative to its sample, this clonotype is medium-sized. The CDR3 loop is CASRATYEQYF. CDR3 in DNA: TGTGCCAGCAGAGCAACCTACGAGCAGTACTTC. J is TRBJ2-7 and V is TRBV6-1; D gene unclear. Germline loops: CDR1 MNHNS, CDR2 SASEGT. This CDR3 comprises 11 residues. V gave up 6 bases and J gave up 2 bases, with 5 bases separating them.